Following are 13 T cell receptor beta chains from one sample sequenced in a study of preoperative IRX-2 immunotherapy in early breast cancer. Treatment here: preoperative locoregional IRX-2 cytokine immunotherapy. Sequencing was performed with immunoSEQ multiplex PCR; in TCRdb, only in-frame clones are kept and a portion is missing. Seen here are 800 to 850 clones, about 70% observed once, and the top ten hold about 9.5%. Sequenced here: tumor tissue, sampled after IRX-2 immunotherapy. Source of these receptors: a human donor with breast cancer.

The chain joins TRBV11-3 to TRBJ2-1; 12 nucleotides agree with TRBD2. V lost 7 bases to trimming and J lost 16 bases; unmatched junction nucleotides: 14. The CDR3 sequence is 14 residues long. Germline V CDR1 and CDR2: SGHNT, YENEEA. The CDR3 coding sequence is TGTGCCAGCATTCGGGAGACTAGCGGGAGATTGATCTTCTTC. It codes for CASIRETSGRLIFF. Together with reference TRBV11-3 and TRBJ2-1, the CDR3 gives the full variable domain: EAGVVQSPRYKIIEKKQPVAFWCNPISGHNTLYWYLQNLGQGPELLIRYENEEAVDDSQLPKDRFSAERLKGVDSTLKIQPAELGDSAVYLCASIRETSGRLIFFGPGTRLTVL.

This clone rates as hyperexpanded. The gene calls are TRBV30 and TRBJ1-1; unclear D gene. Germline assignment: CDR1 GTSNPN and CDR2 SVGIG (reference sequence). The CDR3 covers 13 residues. The V end lost 2 bases, the J end lost 3 bases, and 10 bases lay between the germline ends. For the CDR3, the DNA is TGTGCCTGGAGTAAGGACCGGTACACTGAAGCTTTCTTT. Translation gives CAWSKDRYTEAFF.

The genes are TRBV6-8 and TRBJ2-1; 10 positions match TRBD2. The CDR3 contains 17 residues. The germline CDR1 and CDR2 sequences are MNHGY and SAAAGT. Trimming cost V 5 bases and J 5 bases; bases outside gene matches: 12. The CDR3 reads CASSASKGTSVDNEQFF. The CDR3 DNA is TGTGCCAGCAGTGCGTCGAAAGGGACTAGCGTAGACAATGAGCAGTTCTTC.

This chain joins TRBV5-1 and TRBJ2-5; TRBD1 matches at 8 bases. Germline V gene data show CDR1 as SGHRS and CDR2 as YFSETQ. Unmatched junction bases numbered 10, after V lost 4 bases and J lost 5 bases. The CDR3 has 15 residues. The DNA for the CDR3 is TGCGCCAGCAGCCTAAAAGGACAGGGACGGGAGACCCAGTACTTC. As protein: CASSLKGQGRETQYF.

V and J are TRBV30 and TRBJ2-2; the match to TRBD2 covers 7 bases. V lost 2 bases to trimming and J lost 4 bases; unmatched junction nucleotides: 7. Germline loops: CDR1 GTSNPN, CDR2 SVGIG (reference sequence). This CDR3 spans 15 amino acids. The CDR3 region is CAWSRGLITTGELFF. CDR3 nucleotides: TGTGCCTGGAGTCGGGGACTAATAACCACCGGGGAGCTGTTTTTT.

This chain connects TRBV11-3 to TRBJ2-1, with TRBD1 matching over 8 bases. The CDR3 is 14 amino acids. J gave up 7 bases and V 4 bases, and 6 bases lay outside the gene matches. Germline V gene data show CDR1 as SGHNT and CDR2 as YENEEA. This CDR3 is CASSSTGGWNEQFF. Written as DNA, the CDR3 is TGTGCCAGCAGCTCCACAGGGGGGTGGAATGAGCAGTTCTTC.

The chain has TRBV6-8 and TRBJ1-4; D may be TRBD1 (5 bases). CDR3 size: 14 residues. Germline CDR1 is MNHGY and CDR2 is SAAAGT. The ends were cut back, 5 bases at V and 6 bases at J, with 13 bases in the middle. The DNA of the CDR3 is TGTGCCAGCAGTCCGACCTACAGGCATGAAAAACTGTTTTTT. Its translation is CASSPTYRHEKLFF.

The V and J genes are TRBV1 and TRBJ2-3; the table's D gene call, TRBD2, was not cross checked with the DNA. TRBV1 is marked as a pseudogene. The length of the CDR3 is 13 residues. CDR3 residues: CASSGAGSDTQYF. CDR3 bases: TGCGCCAGCAGCGGTGCGGGGAGTGATACGCAGTATTTT.

This clone was observed a handful of times. This chain links TRBV11-3 with TRBJ2-7, with 15 bases that match TRBD2. The CDR3 is 18 amino acids. Germline CDR1 is SGHNT and CDR2 is YENEEA. Unmatched junction bases numbered 10, after V lost 5 bases and J lost 2 bases. The CDR3 loop is CASSRPGLAGGRPYEQYF. DNA for the CDR3: TGTGCCAGCAGCCGACCGGGACTAGCGGGAGGCCGTCCCTACGAGCAGTACTTC.

V usage is TRBV11-3 and J usage is TRBJ1-3; 7 nucleotides match TRBD1. V shed 5 bases and J 0 bases; nucleotides not matched to a gene: 10. The germline CDR1 and CDR2 sequences are SGHNT and YENEEA. This CDR3 spans 17 amino acids. The CDR3 sequence: CASSGGGQIISGNTIYF. As DNA, the CDR3 is TGTGCCAGCAGCGGGGGGGGACAGATAATCTCTGGAAACACCATATATTTT. Using reference TRBV11-3 and TRBJ1-3 for the parts outside the CDR3, the full variable domain is EAGVVQSPRYKIIEKKQPVAFWCNPISGHNTLYWYLQNLGQGPELLIRYENEEAVDDSQLPKDRFSAERLKGVDSTLKIQPAELGDSAVYLCASSGGGQIISGNTIYFGEGSWLTVV.

This clone was found a few times. This chain links TRBV29-1 with TRBJ2-5, with 9 bases identical to TRBD1. J was trimmed by 1 base and V by 6 bases; bases with no gene match: 6. This CDR3 has 14 residues. Per germline, CDR1 SQVTM and CDR2 ANQGSEA. CDR3 sequence: CSVATGGSQETQYF. CDR3 nucleotides: TGCAGCGTGGCGACAGGGGGGTCCCAAGAGACCCAGTACTTC.

Comment on this clone: A read error may produce the germline difference seen at one junction end. Here the CDR3 reads CAISRDDGETQYF. The CDR3 region has the DNA TGTGCCATCAGTCGGGACGACGGAGAGACCCAGTACTTC. This chain joins TRBV6-8 and TRBJ2-5, with D possibly being TRBD1 or TRBD2 (5 bases each). CDR1 and CDR2 (germline): MNHGY, SAAAGT. The CDR3 is made up of 13 amino acids.

This clone was seen more than once but under ten times. The chain is built from TRBV6-8 and TRBJ2-1; D gene ambiguous. The CDR3 covers 14 residues. Germline-derived CDR1 and CDR2 are MNHGY and SAAAGT. V dropped 0 bases and J dropped 4 bases, with 7 bases sitting between them. The CDR3 loop reads CASSYSGPYNEQFF. The CDR3 nucleotides read TGTGCCAGCAGTTACTCCGGCCCGTACAATGAGCAGTTCTTC.